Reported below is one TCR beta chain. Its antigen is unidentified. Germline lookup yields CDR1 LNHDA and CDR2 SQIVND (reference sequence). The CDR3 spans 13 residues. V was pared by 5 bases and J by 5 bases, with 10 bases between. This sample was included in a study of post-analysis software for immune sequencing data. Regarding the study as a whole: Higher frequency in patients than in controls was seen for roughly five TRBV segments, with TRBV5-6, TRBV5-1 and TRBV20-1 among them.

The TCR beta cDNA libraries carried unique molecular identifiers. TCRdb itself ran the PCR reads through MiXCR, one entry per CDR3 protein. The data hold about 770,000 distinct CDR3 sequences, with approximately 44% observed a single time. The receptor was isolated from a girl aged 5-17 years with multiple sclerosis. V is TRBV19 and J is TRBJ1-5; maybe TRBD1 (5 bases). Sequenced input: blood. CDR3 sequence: CASSRQQDQPQHF. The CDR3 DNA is TGTGCCAGTAGTCGACAACAGGATCAGCCCCAGCATTTT.